This is a list of T cell receptor beta chains from one sample in a study of blood T cell repertoires in COVID-19. Sequencing used immunoSEQ multiplex PCR; TCRdb keeps in-frame clones, though not all of them. The data hold about 70,000 clones, with around 81% observed a single time. The sample consisted of peripheral blood. These receptors originate from a woman in her seventies with acute or convalescent COVID-19. Each CDR3 is given with its conserved first and last residue. Fields, in order: D gene, J gene, V gene, clone size, CDR3 DNA, CDR3 protein. A D gene is named only where the DNA matches it firmly. The listing skips clone size in some rows; elsewhere it reads once, few, many or a size class.

d_gene: .
j_gene: TRBJ1-2
v_gene: TRBV28
abundance: .
CDR3nt: TGTGCCAGCAGTTCCCGGACTTATGGCTACACCTTC
CDR3aa: CASSSRTYGYTF

d_gene: .
j_gene: TRBJ2-1
v_gene: TRBV5-1
abundance: .
CDR3nt: TGCGCCAGCAGCTTCAGGGAACGACCCTACAATGAGCAGTTCTTC
CDR3aa: CASSFRERPYNEQFF

d_gene: .
j_gene: TRBJ2-1
v_gene: TRBV5-1
abundance: .
CDR3nt: TGCGCCAGCAGCTTGGTTGCGTGGAATGAGCAGTTCTTC
CDR3aa: CASSLVAWNEQFF

d_gene: .
j_gene: TRBJ2-5
v_gene: TRBV2
abundance: .
CDR3nt: TGTGCCAGCAGTGAATTTTTGCGGGGAGAGACCCAGTACTTC
CDR3aa: CASSEFLRGETQYF

d_gene: TRBD2
j_gene: TRBJ2-3
v_gene: TRBV9
abundance: .
CDR3nt: TGTGCCAGCAGCGTATCTAGCGGGAGCACAGATACGCAGTATTTT
CDR3aa: CASSVSSGSTDTQYF

d_gene: .
j_gene: TRBJ2-2
v_gene: TRBV2
abundance: .
CDR3nt: TGTGCCAGCAGAGCCAGGGCCGGGGAGCTGTTTTTT
CDR3aa: CASRARAGELFF

d_gene: TRBD1
j_gene: TRBJ2-1
v_gene: TRBV5-4
abundance: .
CDR3nt: TGTGCCAGCAGCCGACGGGACAGGGGGCGCAATGAGCAGTTCTTC
CDR3aa: CASSRRDRGRNEQFF

d_gene: TRBD1
j_gene: TRBJ2-7
v_gene: TRBV6-6
abundance: .
CDR3nt: TGTGCCAGCAGTTCAACAGGGGGAGGAGGCCGACAGTACTTC
CDR3aa: CASSSTGGGGRQYF

d_gene: .
j_gene: TRBJ2-5
v_gene: TRBV19
abundance: medium-sized
CDR3nt: TGTGCCAGTAGTATAACGGGGGAGACCCAGTACTTC
CDR3aa: CASSITGETQYF

d_gene: .
j_gene: TRBJ2-3
v_gene: TRBV19
abundance: .
CDR3nt: TGTGCCAGTATTTCGACTCCTGGAGATACGCAGTATTTT
CDR3aa: CASISTPGDTQYF

d_gene: .
j_gene: TRBJ2-5
v_gene: TRBV5-6
abundance: .
CDR3nt: TGTGCCAGCAGCCGGAGGGCCGCACAAGAGACCCAGTACTTC
CDR3aa: CASSRRAAQETQYF

d_gene: .
j_gene: TRBJ1-2
v_gene: TRBV5-4
abundance: .
CDR3nt: TGTGCCAGCAGCTTGGAGCGGGGGGCTTATGGCTACACCTTC
CDR3aa: CASSLERGAYGYTF

d_gene: TRBD1
j_gene: TRBJ2-2
v_gene: TRBV2
abundance: .
CDR3nt: TGTGCCAGCAGTGAGACAGGGAAGAACACCGGGGAGCTGTTTTTT
CDR3aa: CASSETGKNTGELFF

d_gene: TRBD2
j_gene: TRBJ2-1
v_gene: TRBV7-8
abundance: many
CDR3nt: TGTGCCAGCAGCCCCACAGGACTAGCGGGAGTTCGAGAGCAGTTCTTC
CDR3aa: CASSPTGLAGVREQFF

d_gene: .
j_gene: TRBJ1-3
v_gene: TRBV19
abundance: .
CDR3nt: TGTGCCAGTACCGCGTTCGCCGCTGGAAACACCATATATTTT
CDR3aa: CASTAFAAGNTIYF

d_gene: .
j_gene: TRBJ1-2
v_gene: TRBV10-1
abundance: .
CDR3nt: TGCGCCAGCAGTGACCGGACGGGGTATGGCTACACCTTC
CDR3aa: CASSDRTGYGYTF

d_gene: .
j_gene: TRBJ2-6
v_gene: TRBV7-3
abundance: .
CDR3nt: TGTGCCAGCAGCTCCCAGGGCGGGATCCCTGGGGCCAACGTCCTGACTTTC
CDR3aa: CASSSQGGIPGANVLTF

d_gene: TRBD1
j_gene: TRBJ1-5
v_gene: TRBV6-2/TRBV6-3
abundance: .
CDR3nt: TGTGCCAGCAGTGATTACGGACAGGGCTCTCATCAGCCCCAGCATTTT
CDR3aa: CASSDYGQGSHQPQHF

d_gene: TRBD1
j_gene: TRBJ1-1
v_gene: TRBV5-1
abundance: .
CDR3nt: TGCGCCAGCAGTTTTGACAGGGCGATTGAAGCTTTCTTT
CDR3aa: CASSFDRAIEAFF

d_gene: TRBD2
j_gene: TRBJ2-1
v_gene: TRBV7-8
abundance: .
CDR3nt: TGTGCCAGCAGCGCTAGCGGAGGCTTATTACGAGACAATGAGCAGTTCTTC
CDR3aa: CASSASGGLLRDNEQFF

d_gene: .
j_gene: TRBJ1-4
v_gene: TRBV7-2
abundance: .
CDR3nt: TGTGCCAGCAGCCCCCAAAGGGGCGAGGAGGAAAAACTGTTTTTT
CDR3aa: CASSPQRGEEEKLFF

d_gene: .
j_gene: TRBJ2-5
v_gene: TRBV18
abundance: .
CDR3nt: TGTGCCAGCTCCGCGTTGCAAGAGACCCAGTACTTC
CDR3aa: CASSALQETQYF

d_gene: .
j_gene: TRBJ1-1
v_gene: TRBV28
abundance: .
CDR3nt: TGTGCCAGCAGTTTCGGGGGAATTTGGACTGAAGCTTTCTTT
CDR3aa: CASSFGGIWTEAFF

d_gene: .
j_gene: TRBJ2-2
v_gene: TRBV6-6
abundance: .
CDR3nt: TGTGCCAGTGAACCGGGCACCGGGGAGCTGTTTTTT
CDR3aa: CASEPGTGELFF

d_gene: .
j_gene: TRBJ1-5
v_gene: TRBV6-5
abundance: .
CDR3nt: TGTGCCAGCAGCCGCCGCGGGAATAGCAATCAGCCCCAGCATTTT
CDR3aa: CASSRRGNSNQPQHF

d_gene: .
j_gene: TRBJ1-1
v_gene: TRBV29-1
abundance: .
CDR3nt: TGCAGCACCCGAGGAGGGCCGAACACTGAAGCTTTCTTT
CDR3aa: CSTRGGPNTEAFF

d_gene: TRBD1
j_gene: TRBJ2-7
v_gene: TRBV19
abundance: .
CDR3nt: TGTGCCAGTAGTATACAACAGGGGGCCTCCTCGAACGAGCAGTACTTC
CDR3aa: CASSIQQGASSNEQYF

d_gene: TRBD1
j_gene: TRBJ2-1
v_gene: TRBV4-1
abundance: .
CDR3nt: TGCGCCAGCAGCCCTGGACAGGGGCCGTACAATGAGCAGTTCTTC
CDR3aa: CASSPGQGPYNEQFF

d_gene: .
j_gene: TRBJ2-5
v_gene: TRBV10-3
abundance: .
CDR3nt: TGTGCCATCAGTGGCAGCCAAGAGACCCAGTACTTC
CDR3aa: CAISGSQETQYF

d_gene: TRBD1
j_gene: TRBJ1-1
v_gene: TRBV14
abundance: .
CDR3nt: TGTGCCAGCAGCCAAGCTCAGACAGGGGGCCCAACTGAAGCTTTCTTT
CDR3aa: CASSQAQTGGPTEAFF

d_gene: TRBD1
j_gene: TRBJ1-3
v_gene: TRBV3-1/TRBV3-2
abundance: .
CDR3nt: TGTGCCAGCAGCCAGAGGGGGCGCCAAGGAAACACCATATATTTT
CDR3aa: CASSQRGRQGNTIYF

d_gene: .
j_gene: TRBJ2-7
v_gene: TRBV12-5
abundance: .
CDR3nt: TGTGCTAGTGGTACCCCTGTCAGGGGGGCCTACGAGCAGTACTTC
CDR3aa: CASGTPVRGAYEQYF

d_gene: .
j_gene: TRBJ1-3
v_gene: TRBV28
abundance: .
CDR3nt: TGTGCCAGCAAACGCCGGGAACCTGGAAACACCATATATTTT
CDR3aa: CASKRREPGNTIYF

d_gene: .
j_gene: TRBJ1-6
v_gene: TRBV7-9
abundance: few
CDR3nt: TGTGCCAGCAGCCAGGGGCAGGGATTCTATAATTCACCCCTCCACTTT
CDR3aa: CASSQGQGFYNSPLHF

d_gene: TRBD2
j_gene: TRBJ2-4
v_gene: TRBV30
abundance: .
CDR3nt: TGTGCCTGGAGTGGGGGGGGGACCAAAAACATTCAGTACTTC
CDR3aa: CAWSGGGTKNIQYF

d_gene: .
j_gene: TRBJ1-2
v_gene: TRBV12-3/TRBV12-4
abundance: .
CDR3nt: TGTGCCAGCAGTTTGAGGACTCTGGGGGGCTACACCTTC
CDR3aa: CASSLRTLGGYTF

d_gene: TRBD2
j_gene: TRBJ2-3
v_gene: TRBV6-5
abundance: .
CDR3nt: TGTGCCGCTCGGCCAGCGGGAGAGGCCACAGATACGCAGTATTTT
CDR3aa: CAARPAGEATDTQYF

d_gene: TRBD2
j_gene: TRBJ2-7
v_gene: TRBV28
abundance: .
CDR3nt: TGTGCCAGCAGTTCACCCGGGACTAGGTCCTACGAGCAGTACTTC
CDR3aa: CASSSPGTRSYEQYF

d_gene: .
j_gene: TRBJ1-5
v_gene: TRBV29-1
abundance: .
CDR3nt: TGCAGCGTTGAAGGAGTTCGCGGGCAGCCCCAGCATTTT
CDR3aa: CSVEGVRGQPQHF

d_gene: .
j_gene: TRBJ1-3
v_gene: TRBV7-2
abundance: .
CDR3nt: TGTGCCAGCCCCTCGTCCGGGTCCTCTGGAAACACCATATATTTT
CDR3aa: CASPSSGSSGNTIYF

d_gene: .
j_gene: TRBJ2-7
v_gene: TRBV5-1
abundance: .
CDR3nt: TGCGCCAGCAGCCGTACAGTTACCCCGGCCTACGAGCAGTACTTC
CDR3aa: CASSRTVTPAYEQYF

d_gene: TRBD1
j_gene: TRBJ1-1
v_gene: TRBV25-1
abundance: .
CDR3nt: TGTGCCAGCAGTGACAGACAGGGTTACACTGAAGCTTTCTTT
CDR3aa: CASSDRQGYTEAFF

d_gene: .
j_gene: TRBJ1-1
v_gene: TRBV6-6
abundance: many
CDR3nt: TGTGCCAGCTCGAACCAGGCTTTCTTT
CDR3aa: CASSNQAFF

d_gene: .
j_gene: TRBJ1-1
v_gene: TRBV9
abundance: .
CDR3nt: TGTGCCAGCAGCCTTTCTCCAGGGGCAAACACTGAAGCTTTCTTT
CDR3aa: CASSLSPGANTEAFF

d_gene: .
j_gene: TRBJ2-7
v_gene: TRBV2
abundance: few
CDR3nt: TGTGCCAGCAGTGTACCTAGTGTTTACGAGCAGTACTTC
CDR3aa: CASSVPSVYEQYF

d_gene: .
j_gene: TRBJ2-1
v_gene: TRBV7-2
abundance: .
CDR3nt: TGTGCCAGCAGCTCCCAACGTAGCCGGGAGCTGTACAATGAGCAGTTCTTC
CDR3aa: CASSSQRSRELYNEQFF

d_gene: TRBD2
j_gene: TRBJ2-2
v_gene: TRBV6-5
abundance: .
CDR3nt: TGTGCCAGCAGTTATGAAGCGGGAGATCACACCGGGGAGCTGTTTTTT
CDR3aa: CASSYEAGDHTGELFF

d_gene: .
j_gene: TRBJ1-4
v_gene: TRBV28
abundance: .
CDR3nt: TGTGCCACCTGGACAACAACTAATGAAAAACTGTTTTTT
CDR3aa: CATWTTTNEKLFF

d_gene: .
j_gene: TRBJ2-2
v_gene: TRBV12-5
abundance: .
CDR3nt: TGTGCTAGTGGTACCCCTCCCAGGCAGGGAAAGGAGAACACCGGGGAGCTGTTTTTT
CDR3aa: CASGTPPRQGKENTGELFF

d_gene: TRBD2
j_gene: TRBJ2-5
v_gene: TRBV28
abundance: .
CDR3nt: TGTGCCAGCAGTTTCCGTGGGACTAGCGGGAGGCGAGGGGAGACCCAGTACTTC
CDR3aa: CASSFRGTSGRRGETQYF

d_gene: .
j_gene: TRBJ2-5
v_gene: TRBV5-7
abundance: .
CDR3nt: TGTGCCAGCAGCCAGGGGACAGAGACCCAGTACTTC
CDR3aa: CASSQGTETQYF

d_gene: TRBD2
j_gene: TRBJ2-3
v_gene: TRBV14
abundance: few
CDR3nt: TGTGCCAGCAGCCAACTAGCGGGATTGCGCACAGATACGCAGTATTTT
CDR3aa: CASSQLAGLRTDTQYF

d_gene: TRBD1
j_gene: TRBJ2-7
v_gene: TRBV7-2
abundance: few
CDR3nt: TGTGCCAGCAGCCGGGACAGCAAATACGAGCAGTACTTC
CDR3aa: CASSRDSKYEQYF